This T cell receptor (beta chain) stems from a study of blood T cell repertoires in COVID-19. The CDR3 sequence is 16 residues long. The J segment lost 6 bases and the V segment lost 2 bases, leaving 7 bases of the junction unmatched. CDR1 is SGHNT, CDR2 YYREEE, per germline (reference sequence). This table comes from immunoSEQ multiplex PCR, and its TCRdb copy is limited to in-frame clones, with some not included. This sample yields about 25,000 clones, of which around 90% are seen a single time; around 22% belongs to the top ten. The source material was peripheral blood. The chain joins TRBV5-4 to TRBJ2-7, with 14 bases fitting TRBD2. This clonotype originated in a man between 65 and 80 years old in a cohort sampled during active COVID-19. This CDR3 is CASSFSGLAGVGEQYF. Here the CDR3 DNA reads TGTGCCAGCAGCTTTTCGGGACTAGCGGGAGTAGGCGAGCAGTACTTC. Drawing the rest from reference TRBV5-4 and TRBJ2-7, the complete variable domain is ETGVTQSPTHLIKTRGQQVTLRCSSQSGHNTVSWYQQALGQGPQFIFQYYREEENGRGNFPPRFSGLQFPNYSSELNVNALELDDSALYLCASSFSGLAGVGEQYFGPGTRLTVT.